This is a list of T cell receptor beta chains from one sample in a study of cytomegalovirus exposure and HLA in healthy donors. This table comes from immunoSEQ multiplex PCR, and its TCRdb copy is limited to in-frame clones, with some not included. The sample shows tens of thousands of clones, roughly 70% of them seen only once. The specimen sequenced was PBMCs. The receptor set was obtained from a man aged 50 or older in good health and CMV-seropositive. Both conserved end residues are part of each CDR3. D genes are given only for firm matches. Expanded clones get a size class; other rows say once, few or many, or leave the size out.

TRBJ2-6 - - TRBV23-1 CASSHPRGHLALSGANVLTF TGCGCCAGCAGTCACCCGAGGGGACATCTAGCCCTCTCTGGGGCCAACGTCCTGACTTTC
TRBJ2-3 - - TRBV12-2 CASRSTGARTDTQYF TGTGCAAGTCGCAGCACAGGGGCACGCACAGATACGCAGTATTTT
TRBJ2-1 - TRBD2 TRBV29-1 CSVSGRVDEQFF TGCAGCGTTAGCGGGAGGGTCGATGAGCAGTTCTTC
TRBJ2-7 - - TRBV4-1 CASSQLPGHMSYEQYF TGCGCCAGCAGCCAATTACCGGGACACATGTCGTACGAGCAGTACTTC
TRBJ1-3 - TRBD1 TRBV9 CASSGAGTGEVGNTIYF TGTGCCAGCAGCGGAGCGGGGACAGGGGAGGTTGGAAACACCATATATTTT
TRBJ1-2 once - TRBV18 CASSPRTRLSEKANYGYTF TGTGCCAGCTCACCACGTACACGGTTAAGCGAGAAAGCTAACTATGGCTACACCTTC
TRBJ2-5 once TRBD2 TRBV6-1 CASSTKLAGAGTQYF TGTGCCAGCAGTACAAAACTAGCGGGAGCCGGGACCCAGTACTTC
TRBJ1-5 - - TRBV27 CASSLYRAPNQPQHF TGTGCCAGCAGTTTATACAGGGCACCCAATCAGCCCCAGCATTTT
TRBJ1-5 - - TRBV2 CASSEGLSNQPQHF TGTGCCAGCAGTGAAGGACTGTCCAATCAGCCCCAGCATTTT
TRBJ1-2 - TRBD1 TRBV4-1 CASSQVGTANYGYTF TGCGCCAGCAGCCAAGTTGGGACAGCAAACTATGGCTACACCTTC
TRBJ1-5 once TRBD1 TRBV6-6 CASSPDRGMNQPQHF TGTGCCAGCAGCCCGGACAGGGGGATGAATCAGCCCCAGCATTTT
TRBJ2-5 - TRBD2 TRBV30 CAWSLRKSGRGETQYF TGTGCCTGGAGTTTGAGGAAGAGCGGGAGGGGTGAGACCCAGTACTTC
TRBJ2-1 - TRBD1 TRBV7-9 CASSSPSGGNEQFF TGTGCCAGCAGCTCCCCATCAGGGGGTAATGAGCAGTTCTTC
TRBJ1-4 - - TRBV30 CAYNGGASNEKLFF TGTGCCTATAACGGGGGTGCTTCTAATGAAAAACTGTTTTTT
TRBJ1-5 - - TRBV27 CASSFSQGSQPQHF TGTGCCAGCAGTTTTTCCCAGGGGAGTCAGCCCCAGCATTTT
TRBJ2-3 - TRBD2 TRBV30 CAWSVLVLAGGGSSTDTQYF TGTGCCTGGAGTGTACTTGTACTAGCGGGGGGGGGTTCTAGCACAGATACGCAGTATTTT
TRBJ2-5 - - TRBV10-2 CASKIGGFQETQYF TGCGCCAGCAAAATCGGAGGGTTTCAAGAGACCCAGTACTTC
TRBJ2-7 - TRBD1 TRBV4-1 CASSQGRDSTYEQYF TGCGCCAGCAGCCAGGGCCGGGACAGCACCTACGAGCAGTACTTC
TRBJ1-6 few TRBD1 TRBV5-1 CASSLQGTYNSPLHF TGCGCCAGCAGCCTACAGGGGACCTATAATTCACCCCTCCACTTT
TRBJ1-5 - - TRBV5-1 CASSLSGDQPQHF TGCGCCAGCAGCTTGTCCGGTGATCAGCCCCAGCATTTT
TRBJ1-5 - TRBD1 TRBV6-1 CASRTTGQGFQPQHF TGTGCCAGCAGAACTACTGGACAGGGCTTCCAGCCCCAGCATTTT
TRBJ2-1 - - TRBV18 CASSGTVASSYNEQFF TGTGCCAGCTCAGGGACTGTTGCTAGCTCCTACAATGAGCAGTTCTTC
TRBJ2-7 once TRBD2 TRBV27 CASSSRLAGAYEQYF TGTGCCAGCAGTTCTCGACTAGCGGGAGCTTACGAGCAGTACTTC
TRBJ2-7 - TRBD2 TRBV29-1 CSVGLAGDYEQYF TGCAGCGTTGGACTAGCGGGGGATTACGAGCAGTACTTC
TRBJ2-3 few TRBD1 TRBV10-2 CASSAGTGGTDTQYF TGCGCCAGCAGTGCCGGGACAGGGGGCACAGATACGCAGTATTTT
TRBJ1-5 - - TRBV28 CASNDISNQPQHF TGTGCCAGCAATGACATTAGCAATCAGCCCCAGCATTTT
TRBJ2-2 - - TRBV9 CASTQGNTGELFF TGTGCCAGCACCCAGGGGAACACCGGGGAGCTGTTTTTT
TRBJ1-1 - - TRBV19 CASSSAGDTEAFF TGTGCCAGTAGTTCCGCGGGGGACACTGAAGCTTTCTTT
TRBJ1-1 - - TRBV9 CASSAGAAGMNTEAFF TGTGCCAGCAGCGCAGGGGCGGCAGGAATGAACACTGAAGCTTTCTTT
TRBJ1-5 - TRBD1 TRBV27 CASSLYSGQGANQPQHF TGTGCCAGCAGTTTATACTCGGGACAGGGTGCCAATCAGCCCCAGCATTTT
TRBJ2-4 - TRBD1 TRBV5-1 CASSLDRGRNIQYF TGCGCCAGCAGCTTGGACAGGGGGCGCAACATTCAGTACTTC
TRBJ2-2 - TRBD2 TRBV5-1 CASSLGYPAGVTGELFF TGCGCCAGCAGCTTGGGGTATCCAGCGGGAGTCACCGGGGAGCTGTTTTTT
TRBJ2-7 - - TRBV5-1 CASSYSPSEQYF TGCGCCAGCAGCTACTCTCCTTCCGAGCAGTACTTC
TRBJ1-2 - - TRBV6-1 CASSEAVGEGHYGYTF TGTGCCAGCAGTGAAGCTGTAGGGGAGGGTCACTATGGCTACACCTTC
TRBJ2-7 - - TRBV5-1 CASSSNTRDSEQYF TGCGCCAGCAGTTCTAACACCCGGGACTCCGAGCAGTACTTC
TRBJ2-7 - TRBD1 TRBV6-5 CASSPGTGAGEQYF TGTGCCAGCAGCCCAGGGACAGGGGCTGGAGAGCAGTACTTC
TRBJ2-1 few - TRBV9 CASSPQRPTRDNEQFF TGTGCCAGCAGCCCACAGAGGCCAACGAGGGACAATGAGCAGTTCTTC
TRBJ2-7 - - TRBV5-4 CASSLLGGPTYEQYF TGTGCCAGCAGCTTGCTGGGCGGGCCTACCTACGAGCAGTACTTC
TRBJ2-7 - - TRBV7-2 CASSLTVGGPHEQYF TGTGCCAGCAGCTTAACTGTCGGAGGGCCCCACGAGCAGTACTTC
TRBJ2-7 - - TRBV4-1 CASSQESRVSYEQYF TGCGCCAGCAGCCAAGAATCCAGGGTGTCCTACGAGCAGTACTTC
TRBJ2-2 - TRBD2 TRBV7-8 CASSQRTSGNTGELFF TGTGCCAGCAGCCAGAGGACTAGCGGGAACACCGGGGAGCTGTTTTTT